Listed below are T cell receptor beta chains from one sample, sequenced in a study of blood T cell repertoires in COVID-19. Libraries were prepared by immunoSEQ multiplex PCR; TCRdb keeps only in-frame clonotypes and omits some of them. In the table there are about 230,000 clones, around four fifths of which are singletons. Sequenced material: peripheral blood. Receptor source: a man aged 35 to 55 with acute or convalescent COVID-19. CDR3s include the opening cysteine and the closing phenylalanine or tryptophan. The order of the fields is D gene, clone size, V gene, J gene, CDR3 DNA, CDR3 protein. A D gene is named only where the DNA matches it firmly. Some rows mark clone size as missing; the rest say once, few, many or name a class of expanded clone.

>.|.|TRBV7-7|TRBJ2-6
TGTGCCAGCAGCGCACGGACAGCGGGGACTGGGGCCAACGTCCTGACTTTC
CASSARTAGTGANVLTF
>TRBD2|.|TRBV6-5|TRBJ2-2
TGTGCCAGCAGCATCAGCGGGAGACGTACCGGGGAGCTGTTTTTT
CASSISGRRTGELFF
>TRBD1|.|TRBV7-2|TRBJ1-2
TGTGCCAGCAGCCCACGGACAGGGGACAGTACTAACTATGGCTACACCTTC
CASSPRTGDSTNYGYTF
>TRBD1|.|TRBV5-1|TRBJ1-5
TGCGCCAGCAGCTTAGGACAGGGGGATCAGCCCCAGCATTTT
CASSLGQGDQPQHF
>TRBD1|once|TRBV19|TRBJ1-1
TGTGCCAGTAGACCCGGAACAGGGGGTAAGAACACTGAAGCTTTCTTT
CASRPGTGGKNTEAFF
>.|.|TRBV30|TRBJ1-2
TGTGCCTGCAGGGACACTTGGAACTATGGCTACACCTTC
CACRDTWNYGYTF
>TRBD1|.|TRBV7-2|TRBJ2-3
TGTGCCAGCAGCATGTCGATCCGGACAGGGCGTTTGGCAGATACGCAGTATTTT
CASSMSIRTGRLADTQYF
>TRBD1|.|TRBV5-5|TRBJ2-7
TGTGCCAGCAGCTTCTGGACAGGGGGATACGAGCAGTACTTC
CASSFWTGGYEQYF
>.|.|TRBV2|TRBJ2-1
TGTGCCAGCAGTGAAGAGAGCGGGTGGTACAATGAGCAGTTCTTC
CASSEESGWYNEQFF
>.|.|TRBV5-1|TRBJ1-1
TGCGCCAGCAGCCTGGCAGTAAACACTGAAGCTTTCTTT
CASSLAVNTEAFF
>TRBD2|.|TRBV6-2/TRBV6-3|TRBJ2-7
TGTGCCAGCAGTTTATATTCGACTAGCGGGAGTCGCGAGCAGTACTTC
CASSLYSTSGSREQYF
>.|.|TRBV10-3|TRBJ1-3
TGTGCCATCGAGACAGACTCTGGAAACACCATATATTTT
CAIETDSGNTIYF
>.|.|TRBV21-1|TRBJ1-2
TGTGCCAGCAGGTCGCAACAGGGGGCCAACTATGGCTACACCTTC
CASRSQQGANYGYTF
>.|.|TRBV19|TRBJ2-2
TGTGCCAGTAGTCTGCGGATCGGGGGGGAGCTGTTTTTT
CASSLRIGGELFF
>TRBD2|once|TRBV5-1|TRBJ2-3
TGCGCCAGCAGCTTGACTAGCGGGAAGGGGGATACGCAGTATTTT
CASSLTSGKGDTQYF
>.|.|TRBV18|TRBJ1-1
TGTGCCAGCTCACCACCCGGGGGATCTGGCACTGAAGCTTTCTTT
CASSPPGGSGTEAFF
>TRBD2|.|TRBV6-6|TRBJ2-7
TGTGCCAGCAGGCAACTAGCGGGAGGTCGCGAGCAGTACTTC
CASRQLAGGREQYF
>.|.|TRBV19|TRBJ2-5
TGTGCCAGTAGTTGGGGGCAGGGGACCCAGTACTTC
CASSWGQGTQYF
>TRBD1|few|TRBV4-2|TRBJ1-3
TGTGCCAGCAGCCAAGTCAGGGGGCACCACTCTGGAAACACCATATATTTT
CASSQVRGHHSGNTIYF
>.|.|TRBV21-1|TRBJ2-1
TGTGCCCGCCCGCGCCACTCACTAGCGGGAGGAACAGGGGATGAGCAGTTCTTC
CARPRHSLAGGTGDEQFF
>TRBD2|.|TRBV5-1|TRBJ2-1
TGCGCCAGCAGCCCCGGGACTAGCGGGAGGGTATACAATGAGCAGTTCTTC
CASSPGTSGRVYNEQFF
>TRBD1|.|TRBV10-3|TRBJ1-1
TGTGCCATCAGTGAGTCGGGACAGGGCATGACTGAAGCTTTCTTT
CAISESGQGMTEAFF
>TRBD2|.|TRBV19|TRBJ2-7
TGTGCCAGTAGTCAAGGACTAGCGGGATCCTACGAGCAGTACTTC
CASSQGLAGSYEQYF
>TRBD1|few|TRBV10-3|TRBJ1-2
TGTGCCATCAGAGCTGCCGGGACAGGGTTCGGCTACACCTTC
CAIRAAGTGFGYTF
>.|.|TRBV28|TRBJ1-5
TGTGCCAGCAGTCGCGGGGGGCCCTATCAGCCCCAGCATTTT
CASSRGGPYQPQHF
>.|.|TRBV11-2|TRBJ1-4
TGTGCCAGCAGCTTACGTGAAAAACTGTTTTTT
CASSLREKLFF
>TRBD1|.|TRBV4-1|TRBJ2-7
TGCGCCAGCAGCCAAGCCGGGACAGGACCCTACGAGCAGTACTTC
CASSQAGTGPYEQYF
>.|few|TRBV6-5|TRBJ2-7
TGTGCCAGCAGTCTCGGAGGAGTCGAGCAGTACTTC
CASSLGGVEQYF